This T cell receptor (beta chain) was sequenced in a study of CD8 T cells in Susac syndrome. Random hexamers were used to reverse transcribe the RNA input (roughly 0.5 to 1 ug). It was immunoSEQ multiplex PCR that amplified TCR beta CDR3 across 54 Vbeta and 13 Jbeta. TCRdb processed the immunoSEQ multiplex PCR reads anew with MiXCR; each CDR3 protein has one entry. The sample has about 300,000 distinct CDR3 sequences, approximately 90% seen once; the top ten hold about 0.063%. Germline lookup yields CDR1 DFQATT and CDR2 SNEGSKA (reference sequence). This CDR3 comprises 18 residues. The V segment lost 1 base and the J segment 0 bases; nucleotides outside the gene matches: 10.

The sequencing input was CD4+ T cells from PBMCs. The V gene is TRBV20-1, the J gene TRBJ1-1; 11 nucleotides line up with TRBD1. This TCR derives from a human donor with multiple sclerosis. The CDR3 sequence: CSARASGTGGTMNTEAFF. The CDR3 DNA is TGCAGTGCTAGAGCGTCCGGGACAGGGGGTACTATGAACACTGAAGCTTTCTTT.